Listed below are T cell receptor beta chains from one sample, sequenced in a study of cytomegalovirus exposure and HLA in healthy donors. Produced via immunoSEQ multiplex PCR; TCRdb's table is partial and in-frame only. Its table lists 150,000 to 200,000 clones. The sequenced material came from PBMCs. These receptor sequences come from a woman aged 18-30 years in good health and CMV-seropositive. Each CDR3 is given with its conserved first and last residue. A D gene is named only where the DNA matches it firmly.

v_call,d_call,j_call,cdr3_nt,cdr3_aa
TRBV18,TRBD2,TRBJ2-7,TGTGCCAGCTCGCAGACTAGCGGGATCTACGAGCAGTACTTC,CASSQTSGIYEQYF
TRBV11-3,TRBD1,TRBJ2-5,TGTGCCAGCAGCTTAGGGGACAGCCAAGAGACCCAGTACTTC,CASSLGDSQETQYF
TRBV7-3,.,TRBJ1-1,TGTGCCAGCAGCTTCCGGGAGAACACTGAAGCTTTCTTT,CASSFRENTEAFF
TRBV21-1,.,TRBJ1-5,TGTGCCAGCAGCAAGGCGGCCAACGGCTCCGGGCCCCAGCATTTT,CASSKAANGSGPQHF
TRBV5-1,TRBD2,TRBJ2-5,TGCGCCAGCAGCAGGACTAGCGGGGAGACCCAGTACTTC,CASSRTSGETQYF
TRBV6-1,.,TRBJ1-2,TGTGCCAGCAGTGAGTGGCAGATCTATGGCTACACCTTC,CASSEWQIYGYTF
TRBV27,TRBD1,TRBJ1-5,TGTGCCAGCAGTTTATTCTACAGGGGTCATAATAGCAATCAGCCCCAGCATTTT,CASSLFYRGHNSNQPQHF
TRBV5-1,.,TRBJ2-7,TGCGCCACCCGGGGGTCCTCCTACGAGCAGTACTTC,CATRGSSYEQYF
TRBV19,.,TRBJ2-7,TGTGCCAGTAGTTCTCCTCCGGGAAATGACGAGCAGTACTTC,CASSSPPGNDEQYF
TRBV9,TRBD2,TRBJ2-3,TGTGCCAGCAGCGTAGGTAGCGGGGGCACAGATACGCAGTATTTT,CASSVGSGGTDTQYF
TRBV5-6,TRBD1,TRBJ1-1,TGTGCCAGCAGCTCGAGACAGGGATGGGCCACTGAAGCTTTCTTT,CASSSRQGWATEAFF
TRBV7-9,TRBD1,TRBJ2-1,TGTGCCAGCAGCTCCATCATAGGGACAGGTACAAACAATGAGCAGTTCTTC,CASSSIIGTGTNNEQFF
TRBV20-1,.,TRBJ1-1,TGCAGTGCTAGAACGAGGACTGAAGCTTTCTTT,CSARTRTEAFF
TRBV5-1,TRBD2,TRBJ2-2,TGCGCCAGCGGTTTGACCAGCGGGAGAATCGGGGAGCTGTTTTTT,CASGLTSGRIGELFF
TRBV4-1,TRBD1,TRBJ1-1,TGCGCCAGCAGCCAAGGACAGGGGGCGAACACTGAAGCTTTCTTT,CASSQGQGANTEAFF
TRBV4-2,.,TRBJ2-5,TGTGCCAGCAGCTACCGGAGGCGGGAGACCCAGTACTTC,CASSYRRRETQYF
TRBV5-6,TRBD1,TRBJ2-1,TGTGCCAGCATCGACAGGGCTAATGAGCAGTTCTTC,CASIDRANEQFF
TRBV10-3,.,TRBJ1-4,TGTGCCATCGGCCCCGACAGGCGTGGGGAAAAACTGTTTTTT,CAIGPDRRGEKLFF
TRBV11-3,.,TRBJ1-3,TGTGCCAGCAGCTACGACAGCTGGCTCTCTGGAAACACCATATATTTT,CASSYDSWLSGNTIYF
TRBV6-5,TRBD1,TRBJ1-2,TGTGCCAGCAGTTACGCCAGGGGGCAGATCATTCACTTC,CASSYARGQIIHF
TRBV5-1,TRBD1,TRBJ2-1,TGCGCCAGCAGCTTGGGGGGGACAGCTATCTACAATGAGCAGTTCTTC,CASSLGGTAIYNEQFF
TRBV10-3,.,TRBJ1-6,TGTGCCATCAGTGAACCAACAGGGTCCCTCCACTTT,CAISEPTGSLHF
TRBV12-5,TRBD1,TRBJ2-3,TGTGCTAGTGCGCAACGCCGGGGGACAGGGTCCGCAGATACGCAGTATTTT,CASAQRRGTGSADTQYF
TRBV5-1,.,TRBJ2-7,TGCGCCAGCAGCTTGGAAAGACCATCCGGGGACGAGCAGTACTTC,CASSLERPSGDEQYF
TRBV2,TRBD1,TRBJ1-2,TGTGCCAGCAGATACGGGACAGCCGATTTCGTCTATGGCTACACCTTC,CASRYGTADFVYGYTF
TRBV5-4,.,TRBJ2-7,TGTGCCAGCAGCTTGGGAGGGCAGAGCTCCTACGAGCAGTACTTC,CASSLGGQSSYEQYF
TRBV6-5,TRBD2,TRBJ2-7,TGTGCCAGCAGTTACCTACCTAGCGGGGGAGGCGAGCAGTACTTC,CASSYLPSGGGEQYF
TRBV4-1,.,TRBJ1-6,TGCGCCAGCAGCCAAGAAATTACAGAAAATTCACCCCTCCACTTT,CASSQEITENSPLHF
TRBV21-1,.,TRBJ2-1,TGTGCCAGCAGCAAAGCAAAGGAGGGGAGTGAGCAGTTCTTC,CASSKAKEGSEQFF
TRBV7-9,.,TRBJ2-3,TGTGCCAGCAGCTTAAAAGGGGTCGATACGCAGTATTTT,CASSLKGVDTQYF
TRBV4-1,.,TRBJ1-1,TGCGCCAGTACAGAGGGCGGGGAGAACACTGAAGCTTTCTTT,CASTEGGENTEAFF
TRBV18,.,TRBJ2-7,TGTGCCAGCTCATCACGAGGGGGAGGGGTAAGCGAGCAGTACTTC,CASSSRGGGVSEQYF
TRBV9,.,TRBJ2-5,TGTGCCAGCAGCGGAAGACAGGATGAAGAGACCCAGTACTTC,CASSGRQDEETQYF
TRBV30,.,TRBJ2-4,TGTGCCTGGAGTGGTGAAGCGATCCTCGGGGCCAAAAACATTCAGTACTTC,CAWSGEAILGAKNIQYF
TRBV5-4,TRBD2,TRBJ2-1,TGTGCCAGCAACTCTCGTGGGCGGGGGAACTACAATGAGCAGTTCTTC,CASNSRGRGNYNEQFF
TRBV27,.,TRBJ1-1,TGTGCCAGCAGTTTACTACAGGGCATCCCCCCCATGAACACTGAAGCTTTCTTT,CASSLLQGIPPMNTEAFF
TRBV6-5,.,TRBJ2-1,TGTGCCAGCTCGACACCCCGGGACACTGTTGTCTTC,CASSTPRDTVVF
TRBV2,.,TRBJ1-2,TGTGCCAGCAGTGAGTCAGGGTCTCCCTATGGCTACACCTTC,CASSESGSPYGYTF
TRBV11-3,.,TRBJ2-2,TGTGCCAGCAGAGCAGGGGCCGCGGGTACCGGGGAGCTGTTTTTT,CASRAGAAGTGELFF
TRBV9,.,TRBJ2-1,TGTGCCAGCAGCGGAGTACTTTCCTCCTACAATGAGCAGTTCTTC,CASSGVLSSYNEQFF
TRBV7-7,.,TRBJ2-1,TGTGCCAGCAGCTTCCTCCCACTTAGCGAAAACTACAATGAGCAGTTCTTC,CASSFLPLSENYNEQFF
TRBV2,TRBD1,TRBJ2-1,TGTGCCAGCAGTCTGACAGGGTACAATGAGCAGTTCTTC,CASSLTGYNEQFF
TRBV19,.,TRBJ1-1,TGTGCCAGTAGCCTACTCACCTCTACCCCCCCTGAAGCTTTCTTT,CASSLLTSTPPEAFF